This TCR beta chain was sequenced during a study of shared clonotypes between healthy human individuals. TCRdb's table, derived via immunoSEQ multiplex PCR, lists solely in-frame clones and lacks some. The data contain about 520,000 clones, approximately 95% of them seen just once; the ten biggest clones take up approximately 0.06%. Study results and limitations: Incomplete sequencing of sorted subsets was indicated by rarefaction despite large depth.

After removal of 4 bases from V and 2 bases from J, the junction contained 13 bases not matched to a gene. The CDR3 length is 19 residues. Germline V CDR1 and CDR2: SGHNT, YYREEE (reference sequence). Details on this clone: Its antigen is not known.

This chain connects TRBV5-4 to TRBJ2-6; 9 nucleotides match TRBD1. The source material was naive CD4+ T cells sorted from blood. As for subset: CD45RA+ positively selected. The receptor comes from a woman in her 30s in good health. The CDR3 is CASSRADRGSLAGANVLTF. In nucleotides, the CDR3 is TGTGCCAGCAGCCGAGCTGACAGGGGGAGTCTAGCTGGGGCCAACGTCCTGACTTTC.